These 24 T cell receptor beta chains share one sample of origin, sequenced in a study of T cells in Graves' hyperthyroidism and ophthalmopathy. RNA transcripts yielded amplified TCR beta CDR3 regions. Primed by the HTBI set, a first-round RT-PCR was run on the TCR CDR3. TCRdb re-called the multiplex PCR reads with MiXCR, one entry per CDR3 protein. The data hold about 360,000 distinct CDR3 sequences, with 15% to 18% observed a single time. The sequencing input was blood. The receptor set was obtained from a young woman with Graves' hyperthyroidism that later progressed to Graves' ophthalmopathy.

Many counts were recorded for this clonotype. The chain carries TRBV3-1 and TRBJ2-1; 9 positions agree with TRBD1. In germline, CDR1 is LGHDT, CDR2 YNNKEL (reference sequence). There are 14 residues in the CDR3. V shed 7 bases and J 2 bases; nucleotides not matched to a gene: 3. CDR3 DNA sequence: TGTGCCAGCACGGGACAGGGAGCCTACAATGAGCAGTTCTTC. Translating it yields CASTGQGAYNEQFF.

The chain couples TRBV15 to TRBJ2-1; the match to TRBD2 covers 8 bases. This CDR3 contains 14 residues. Trimming cost V 5 bases and J 6 bases; bases outside gene matches: 6. The germline gives CDR1 LNHNV, CDR2 YYDKDF (reference sequence). The CDR3 region is CATSEGLDFNEQFF. The DNA of the CDR3 is TGTGCCACCAGCGAGGGACTAGATTTCAATGAGCAGTTCTTC.

Comments on this clonotype: The junction shows a germline mismatch at one end, possibly a read error. This chain links TRBV9 with TRBJ2-1, with D perhaps matching TRBD1 or TRBD2 (5 bases each). Germline lookup yields CDR1 SGDLS and CDR2 YYNGEE. The CDR3 contains 16 residues. The CDR3 DNA sequence: TGTGCCAGCAGCCCCCTCGGGGCAGCCTTGGTCAATAAGCAGTTCTTC. It codes for CASSPLGAALVNKQFF.

Ten or more counts support this clonotype. The chain has TRBV11-2 and TRBJ2-7; 7 bases are a match to TRBD1. Trimming took 5 bases from V and 0 from J; bases not matched to a gene: 4. Germline loops: CDR1 SGHAT, CDR2 FQNNGV. This CDR3 has 14 amino acids. CDR3: CASSPRGLSYEQYF. CDR3 DNA sequence: TGTGCCAGCAGCCCAAGGGGGCTCTCCTACGAGCAGTACTTC.

This clonotype was counted only a few times. A much more abundant neighbour one base away suggests this may be a read error. Since the CDR3 does not end with the conserved phenylalanine or tryptophan, this likely comes from a read error. The chain recombines TRBV2 with TRBJ1-5; D gene ambiguous. Germline V gene sequence: CDR1 SNHLY, CDR2 FYNNEI. The CDR3 is made up of 15 amino acids. The germline V and J ends were trimmed by 8 bases and 1 base, with 15 bases remaining between them. This chain's CDR3 is CASGPSTGSNQPQHL. The DNA of the CDR3 is TGTGCCAGCGGACCTTCGACGGGAAGCAATCAGCCCCAGCATCTT.

This rearrangement joins TRBV3-1 to TRBJ2-1, with 10 bases aligning to TRBD2. The CDR3 has 18 amino acids. Looked up from germline, CDR1 is LGHDT and CDR2 is YNNKEL (reference sequence). V lost 5 bases to trimming and J lost 6 bases; unmatched junction nucleotides: 16. The CDR3 coding sequence is TGTGCCAGCAGCTGGGCCAGGACTAGCGGAAAGGAGGGCAATGAGCAGTTCTTC. It translates to CASSWARTSGKEGNEQFF.

Many counts were recorded for this clonotype. The chain links TRBV3-1 to TRBJ2-1; the D is unclear. The germline V gene encodes CDR1 LGHDT and CDR2 YNNKEL (reference sequence). The germline V and J ends were trimmed by 1 base and 4 bases, with 8 bases remaining between them. This CDR3 spans 14 amino acids. CDR3 sequence (DNA): TGTGCCAGCAGCCAAGGTGTGACGTACAATGAGCAGTTCTTC. Its translation is CASSQGVTYNEQFF.

This clonotype appeared many times. A junction boundary mismatches the germline segment, possibly from a read error. The chain joins TRBV12-3 or TRBV12-4 to TRBJ2-2; TRBD2 might be the D (5 bases). This CDR3 is 16 amino acids long. The CDR3 sequence is CASSHPTQPNTGELFF. The CDR3 nucleotides read TGTGCCAGCAGTCACCCCACACAGCCGAACACCGGGGAGCTATTTTTT.

A word on this clonotype: This clone may be a read error of a much larger clone one base away. V is TRBV28 and J is TRBJ1-5; D might be TRBD1 (5 bases). With 4 bases removed from V and 7 bases from J, the gap between germline ends came to 14 bases. Germline values: CDR1 MDHEN, CDR2 SYDVKM. The CDR3 contains 14 residues. The CDR3 region is CASSWRRGRQPQHF. The CDR3 DNA sequence: TGTGCCAGCAGTTGGAGACGGGGACGGCAGCCCCAGCATTTT.

In its sample, this clonotype was seen a few times. This sequence joins TRBV20-1 and TRBJ2-7; no reliable D call. There are 10 residues in the CDR3. Germline loops: CDR1 DFQATT, CDR2 SNEGSKA (reference sequence). The CDR3: CSPKGYEQYF. As DNA, the CDR3 is TGCAGCCCGAAAGGCTACGAGCAGTACTTC.

This chain connects TRBV7-8 to TRBJ2-7, with D possibly being TRBD2 (5 bases). The V end lost 5 bases, the J end lost 4 bases, and 12 bases lay between the germline ends. Germline values: CDR1 SGHVS, CDR2 FQNEAQ. The CDR3 is 13 amino acids. The CDR3 reads CASSGGLNYEQYF. CDR3 nucleotides: TGTGCCAGCAGCGGAGGACTGAATTACGAGCAGTACTTC.

This clonotype showed up many times. The chain joins TRBV10-3 to TRBJ2-1; no reliable D call. V lost 5 bases to trimming and J lost 6 bases, with 8 bases between them. The CDR3 is 12 amino acids. Germline loops: CDR1 ENHRY, CDR2 SYGVKD. The chain's CDR3 is CAISLQSNEQFF. For the CDR3, the DNA is TGTGCCATCAGTCTCCAGAGCAATGAGCAGTTCTTC.

V usage is TRBV13 and J usage is TRBJ1-1; D not resolved. V was clipped by 3 bases and J by 9 bases, with 14 bases between them. The CDR3 has 13 residues. Germline V gene sequence: CDR1 PRHDT, CDR2 FYEKMQ (reference sequence). CDR3 amino acids: CASSFWAGQQAFF. CDR3 DNA sequence: TGTGCCAGCAGCTTTTGGGCGGGCCAGCAAGCTTTCTTT.

This clonotype was counted ten times or more. This may arise from a read error, as a much more abundant clone is one base away. CDR3 residues: CASSVQNTEAFF. CDR3 nucleotide sequence: TGTGCCAGCAGTGTGCAGAACACTGAAGCTTTCTTT. This chain joins TRBV6-1 and TRBJ1-1; D is ambiguous. The CDR3 runs 12 residues. V lost 4 bases and J 1 base, leaving 4 bases between the germline ends. CDR1 and CDR2 (germline): MNHNS, SASEGT.

This clonotype has a handful of counts. The chain carries TRBV5-6 and TRBJ2-1; 9 bases line up with TRBD1. J lost 7 bases, V lost 0 bases, and 5 bases had no gene match. CDR1 is SGHDT, CDR2 YYEEEE, per germline. This CDR3 has 15 residues. The CDR3 DNA sequence: TGTGCCAGCAGCTTGGGACAGGGGGATTTGAATGAGCAGTTCTTC. Translation gives CASSLGQGDLNEQFF.

The chain combines TRBV29-1 with TRBJ2-1, with D unresolved. Between the trimmed V and J ends, which lost 7 bases and 4 bases, there was a span of 14 bases. The length of the CDR3 is 13 residues. Germline CDR1 and CDR2: SQVTM and ANQGSEA. The CDR3 loop reads CSARNDNYNEQFF. Written as DNA, the CDR3 is TGCAGCGCCAGAAACGACAATTACAATGAGCAGTTCTTC.

The sample holds many counts of this clonotype. This sequence joins TRBV28 and TRBJ2-2, with unresolved D. The CDR3 is 14 residues long. The germline CDR1 and CDR2 sequences are MDHEN and SYDVKM. Trimming left V 5 bases short and J 5 bases short, with 12 bases between. CDR3 region: CASSTSQRTGELFF. The CDR3 region has the DNA TGTGCCAGCAGTACCTCCCAGAGGACCGGGGAGCTGTTTTTT.

In its sample, this clonotype was seen many times. The rearrangement joins TRBV6-1 to TRBJ1-1; D is undetermined. The CDR3 has 13 amino acids. Germline CDR1 reads MNHNS; CDR2 reads SASEGT. Trimming removed 5 bases at V and 3 bases at J, with 10 bases between. CDR3 protein: CASSYSRYTEAFF. The CDR3 DNA is TGTGCCAGCAGTTACAGCAGGTACACTGAAGCTTTCTTT.

At least ten counts were recorded for this clonotype. The CDR3 is CASSPRVLAGLLGETQYF. For the CDR3, the DNA is TGTGCCAGCAGCCCTAGGGTATTGGCAGGGTTATTGGGAGAGACCCAGTACTTC. The gene calls are TRBV7-2 and TRBJ2-5, with D possibly being TRBD1 (5 bases). The germline gives CDR1 SGHTA, CDR2 FQGNSA. CDR3 length: 18 amino acids. V lost 5 bases and J 4 bases, leaving 26 bases between the germline ends.

This clonotype has only a few counts. The rearrangement links TRBV4-1 to TRBJ2-1, with D perhaps TRBD1 (6 bases). V dropped 3 bases and J dropped 7 bases, with 16 bases sitting between them. The CDR3 consists of 15 residues. Germline V CDR1 and CDR2: MGHRA, YSYEKL. CDR3 sequence reads: CASSHRGIVQNEQFF. The CDR3 nucleotides read TGCGCCAGCAGCCACAGGGGAATAGTACAGAATGAGCAGTTCTTC.

Many counts were recorded for this clonotype. J is TRBJ1-2 and V is TRBV7-9, with D perhaps matching TRBD1 (6 bases). CDR1 SEHNR and CDR2 FQNEAQ come from the germline V gene (reference sequence). V dropped 8 bases and J dropped 3 bases, with 10 bases sitting between them. The CDR3 covers 12 residues. CDR3 in DNA: TGTGCCAGCCGACAGGCGTACTATGGCTACACCTTC. Its protein product is CASRQAYYGYTF.

This clonotype has at least ten counts. The CDR3 DNA follows: TGTGCCAGCAGTGAGAGCAGGAGGGAGGGAAGGGAGACCCAGTACTTC. Its protein is CASSESRREGRETQYF. The chain couples TRBV6-1 to TRBJ2-5, with 7 bases matching TRBD2. With V trimmed by 3 bases and J by 5 bases, 12 bases remained unmatched. This CDR3 is 16 amino acids long. Germline CDR1 is MNHNS and CDR2 is SASEGT.

This clonotype was recorded at least ten times. Since a much larger clone is just one base distant, this may be a read error. The rearrangement joins TRBV11-2 to TRBJ2-3, with TRBD2 matching 15 bases. This CDR3 comprises 18 residues. Per the germline V gene, CDR1 is SGHAT and CDR2 is FQNNGV. In nucleotides, the CDR3 is TGTGCCGGCAGCTCCCACGGACTAGCGGGAGGGCGAGGGGATACGCAGTATTTT. It yields the protein CAGSSHGLAGGRGDTQYF.

A few counts support this clonotype. In DNA form, the CDR3 reads TGCGCCAGCAGCCAAGATCCGAACACGCCCCAGCATTTT. It specifies CASSQDPNTPQHF. The chain joins TRBV4-1 to TRBJ1-5; D is ambiguous. The V end was cut by 0 bases, the J end by 9 bases, with 9 bases between. The germline CDR1 and CDR2 sequences are MGHRA and YSYEKL. The length of the CDR3 is 13 residues.